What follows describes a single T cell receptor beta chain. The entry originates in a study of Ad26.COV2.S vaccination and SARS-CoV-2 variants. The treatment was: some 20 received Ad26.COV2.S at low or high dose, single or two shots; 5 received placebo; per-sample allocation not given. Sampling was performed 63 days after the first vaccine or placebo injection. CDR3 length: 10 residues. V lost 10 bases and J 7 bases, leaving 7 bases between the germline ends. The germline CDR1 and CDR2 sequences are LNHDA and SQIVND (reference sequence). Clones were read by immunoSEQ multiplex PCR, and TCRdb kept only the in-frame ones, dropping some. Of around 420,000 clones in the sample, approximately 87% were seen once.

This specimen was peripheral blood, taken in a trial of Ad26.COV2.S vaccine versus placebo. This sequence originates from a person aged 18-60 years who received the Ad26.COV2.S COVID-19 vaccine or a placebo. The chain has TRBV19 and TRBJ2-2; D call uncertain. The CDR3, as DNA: TGTGCCACAAAGGGCGGGGAGCTGTTTTTT. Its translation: CATKGGELFF.